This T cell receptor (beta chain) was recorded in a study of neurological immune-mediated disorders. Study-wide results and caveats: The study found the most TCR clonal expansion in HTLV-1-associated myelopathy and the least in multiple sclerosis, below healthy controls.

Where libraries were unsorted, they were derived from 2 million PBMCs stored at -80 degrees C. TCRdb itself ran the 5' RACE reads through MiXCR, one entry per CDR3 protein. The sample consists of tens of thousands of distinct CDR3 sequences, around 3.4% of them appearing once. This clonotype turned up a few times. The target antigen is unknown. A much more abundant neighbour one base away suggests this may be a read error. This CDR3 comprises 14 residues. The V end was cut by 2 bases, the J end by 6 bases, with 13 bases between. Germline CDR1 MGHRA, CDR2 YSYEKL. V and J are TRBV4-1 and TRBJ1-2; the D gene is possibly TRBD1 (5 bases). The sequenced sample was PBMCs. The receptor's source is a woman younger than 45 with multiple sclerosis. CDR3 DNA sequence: TGCGCCAGCAGCCAAACAAAGGGAGGGGATGGCTACACCTTC. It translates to CASSQTKGGDGYTF.